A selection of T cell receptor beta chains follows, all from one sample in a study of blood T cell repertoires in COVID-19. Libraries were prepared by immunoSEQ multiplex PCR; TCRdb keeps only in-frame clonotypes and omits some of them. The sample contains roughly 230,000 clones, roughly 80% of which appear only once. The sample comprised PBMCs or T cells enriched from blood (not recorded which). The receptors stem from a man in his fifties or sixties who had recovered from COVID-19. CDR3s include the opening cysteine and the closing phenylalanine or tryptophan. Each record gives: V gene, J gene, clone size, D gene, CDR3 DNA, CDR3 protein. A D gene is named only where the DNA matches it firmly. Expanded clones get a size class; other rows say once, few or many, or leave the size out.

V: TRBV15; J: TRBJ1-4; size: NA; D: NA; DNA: TGTGCCACCAGCAGAGGGGGTGCGGGGCCTCGAGAAAAACTGTTTTTT; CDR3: CATSRGGAGPREKLFF
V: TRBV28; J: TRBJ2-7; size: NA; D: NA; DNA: TGTGCCAGCAGTTCCCGGGACTCCATAAGCCACGAGCAGTACTTC; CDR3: CASSSRDSISHEQYF
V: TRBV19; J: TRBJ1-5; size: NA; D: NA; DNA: TGTGCCAGTTGCCGGGACTCGGGCAATCAGCCCCAGCATTTT; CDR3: CASCRDSGNQPQHF
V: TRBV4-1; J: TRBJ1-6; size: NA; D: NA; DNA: TGCGCCAGCAGCCAAGGAGACGGCAGGTCCTATAATTCACCCCTCCACTTT; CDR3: CASSQGDGRSYNSPLHF
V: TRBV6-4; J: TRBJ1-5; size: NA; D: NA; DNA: TGTGCCAGCAGCATCTGGGGGCTGGTCTGGGGAACCAGCCAGCCCCAGCATTTT; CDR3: CASSIWGLVWGTSQPQHF
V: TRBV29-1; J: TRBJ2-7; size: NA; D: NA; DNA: TGCAGCGCGCGTCGGGATTCCTACGAGCAGTACTTC; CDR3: CSARRDSYEQYF
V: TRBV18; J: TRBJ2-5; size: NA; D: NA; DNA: TGTGCCAGCTCACCACGGCATAGCTGGGGCCCGGAGACCCAGTACTTC; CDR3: CASSPRHSWGPETQYF
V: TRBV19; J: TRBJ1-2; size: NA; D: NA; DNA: TGTGCCAGTAGCTACTTGACAGGAGCTCTTATCGGCTACACCTTC; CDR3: CASSYLTGALIGYTF
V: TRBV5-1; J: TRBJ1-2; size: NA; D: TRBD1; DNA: TGCGCCAGCAGCGTCCGACAGGGACCCGGTGGCTACACCTTC; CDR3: CASSVRQGPGGYTF
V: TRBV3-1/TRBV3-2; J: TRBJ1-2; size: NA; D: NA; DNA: TGTGCCAGCAGCCAATTAGAATCCCTCTATGGCTACACCTTC; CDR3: CASSQLESLYGYTF
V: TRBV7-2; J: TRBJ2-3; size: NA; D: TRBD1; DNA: TGTGCCAGCGGTCGGGACAGGAGAAGCACAGATACGCAGTATTTT; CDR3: CASGRDRRSTDTQYF
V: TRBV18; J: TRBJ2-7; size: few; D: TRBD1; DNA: TGTGCCAGCTCACCACCCACAGGGGACGACGAGCAGTACTTC; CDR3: CASSPPTGDDEQYF
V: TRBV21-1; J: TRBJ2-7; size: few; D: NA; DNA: TGTGCCAGCAGCAAAGTTAGTGCCATCCACGAGCAGTACTTC; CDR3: CASSKVSAIHEQYF
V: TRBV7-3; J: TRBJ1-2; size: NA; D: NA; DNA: TGTGCCAGCAGCTTAATATGGGCCACGGGGTATGGCTACACCTTC; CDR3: CASSLIWATGYGYTF
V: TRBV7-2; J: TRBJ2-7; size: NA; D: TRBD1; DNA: TGTGCCAGCAGCCATAACAGGGGTGAGCAGTACTTC; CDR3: CASSHNRGEQYF
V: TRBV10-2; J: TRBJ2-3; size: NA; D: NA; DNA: TGCGCCAGCAGTTCGGTGGCAGATACGCAGTATTTT; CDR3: CASSSVADTQYF
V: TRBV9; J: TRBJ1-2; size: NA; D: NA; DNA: TGTGCCAGCAGCCCCCACCCGGACAGTACTAACTATGGCTACACCTTC; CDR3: CASSPHPDSTNYGYTF
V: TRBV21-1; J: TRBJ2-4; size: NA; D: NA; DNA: TGTGCCAGCAGCAAATGGGGAACAGGGGGGAAAAACATTCAGTACTTC; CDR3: CASSKWGTGGKNIQYF
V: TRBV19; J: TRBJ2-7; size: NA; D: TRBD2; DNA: TGTGCCAGTAGCTCTCCGGGGGGACGGGCCCCCTACGAGCAGTACTTC; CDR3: CASSSPGGRAPYEQYF
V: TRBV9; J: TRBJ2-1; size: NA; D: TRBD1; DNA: TGTGCCAGGTACAGGGGAACCGACAATGAGCAGTTCTTC; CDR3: CARYRGTDNEQFF
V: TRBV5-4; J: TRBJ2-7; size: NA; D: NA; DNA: TGTGCCAGCAGCTTGGCCGGGGCGGGGCCCTGGTACGAGCAGTACTTC; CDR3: CASSLAGAGPWYEQYF
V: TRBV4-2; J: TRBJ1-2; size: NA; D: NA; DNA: TGTGCCAGCAGCCAAGACATGGGGGGGAGCTATGGCTACACCTTC; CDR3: CASSQDMGGSYGYTF
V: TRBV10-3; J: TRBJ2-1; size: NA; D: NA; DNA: TGTGCCATCAGTGGGGCAGGGGCGCTCAATGAGCAGTTCTTC; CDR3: CAISGAGALNEQFF
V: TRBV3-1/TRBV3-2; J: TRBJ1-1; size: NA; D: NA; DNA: TGTGCCAGCAGCCTTCGACAGAACTCTGAAGCTTTCTTT; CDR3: CASSLRQNSEAFF
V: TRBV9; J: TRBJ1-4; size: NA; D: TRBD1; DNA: TGTGCCAGCAGCGTAGGGCCGACAGGGATTGAAAAACTGTTTTTT; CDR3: CASSVGPTGIEKLFF
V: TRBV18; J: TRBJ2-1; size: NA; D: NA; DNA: TGTGCCAGCTCACCATGGGTTGGAGGCTCCTACAATGAGCAGTTCTTC; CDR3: CASSPWVGGSYNEQFF
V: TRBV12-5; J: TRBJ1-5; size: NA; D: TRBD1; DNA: TGTGCTAGTGGTTTGGAACAGGGGCAGCCCCAGCATTTT; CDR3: CASGLEQGQPQHF
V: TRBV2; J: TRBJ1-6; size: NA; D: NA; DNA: TGTGCCAGCAGTCAGGGGAATTCACCCCTCCACTTT; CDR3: CASSQGNSPLHF
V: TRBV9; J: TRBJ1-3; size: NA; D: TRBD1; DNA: TGTGCCAGCAGCGTAGAAGGACAGGGGATCCGAAACACCATATATTTT; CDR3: CASSVEGQGIRNTIYF
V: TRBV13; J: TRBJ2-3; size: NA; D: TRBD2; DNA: TGTGCCAGCAGCGTAGGGACGCGGGGACTAGAAAGAGATACGCAGTATTTT; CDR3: CASSVGTRGLERDTQYF
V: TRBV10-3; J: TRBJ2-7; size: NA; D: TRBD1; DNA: TGTGCCATCAGTGAGTCCCGGGGACAGGGCTCCTACGAGCAGTACTTC; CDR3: CAISESRGQGSYEQYF
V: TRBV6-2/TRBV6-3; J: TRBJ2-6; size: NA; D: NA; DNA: TGTGCCAGCAGTTACAGGGGTACAGGGGCCAACGTCCTGACTTTC; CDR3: CASSYRGTGANVLTF
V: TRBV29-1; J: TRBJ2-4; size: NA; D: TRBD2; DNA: TGCAGCGCCTGGGGGGGGAGGAAAAACATTCAGTACTTC; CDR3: CSAWGGRKNIQYF
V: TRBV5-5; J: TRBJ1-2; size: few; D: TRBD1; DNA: TGTGCCAGCAGCTTTCAGGGGGCGAATGGCTACACCTTC; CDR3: CASSFQGANGYTF
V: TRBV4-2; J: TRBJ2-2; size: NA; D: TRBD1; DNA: TGTGCCAGCAGCCCGTCCCGGGACAGGGGGGAGCTGTTTTTT; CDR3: CASSPSRDRGELFF
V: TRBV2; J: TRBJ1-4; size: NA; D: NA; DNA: TGTGCCAGCACCCAACGGGTCGTTCAGGAAAAACTGTTTTTT; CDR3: CASTQRVVQEKLFF
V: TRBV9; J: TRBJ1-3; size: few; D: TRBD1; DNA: TGTGCCAGCAGCGTAGACCGCGGGCCGGGACAGCCAAGAAACACCATATATTTT; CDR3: CASSVDRGPGQPRNTIYF
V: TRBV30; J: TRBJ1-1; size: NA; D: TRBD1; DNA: TGTGCCTCACAGGACAGGGGGCTCCCTTTCTTT; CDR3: CASQDRGLPFF
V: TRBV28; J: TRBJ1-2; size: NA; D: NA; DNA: TGTGCCAGCAGTCCCGAGGCGGGGGGTGGGTATGGCTACACCTTC; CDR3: CASSPEAGGGYGYTF
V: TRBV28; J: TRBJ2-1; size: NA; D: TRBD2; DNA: TGTGCCAGCAGTTCCTCGAAAGCGGGAACCTACAATGAGCAGTTCTTC; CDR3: CASSSSKAGTYNEQFF
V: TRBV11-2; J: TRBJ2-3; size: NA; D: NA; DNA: TGTGCCAGCAGCTTAGAGGGCATTCACACAGATACGCAGTATTTT; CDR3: CASSLEGIHTDTQYF
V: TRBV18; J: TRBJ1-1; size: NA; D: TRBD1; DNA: TGTGCCAGCTCGCCTACAGGGGGCACTGAAGCTTTCTTT; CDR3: CASSPTGGTEAFF
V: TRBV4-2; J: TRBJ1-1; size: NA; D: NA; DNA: TGTGCCAGCAGCCGCCTATTCGTAGGAGGTGACACTGAAGCTTTCTTT; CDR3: CASSRLFVGGDTEAFF
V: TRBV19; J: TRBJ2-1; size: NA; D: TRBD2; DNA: TGTGCCAGTAGTATATTGGCTAGCGGGGGAGTAACTTCCTACAATGAGCAGTTCTTC; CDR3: CASSILASGGVTSYNEQFF
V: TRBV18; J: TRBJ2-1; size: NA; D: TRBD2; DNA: TGTGCCAGCTACTCCGGGCGTAGAGCGGGAGCTGAAGAGCAGTTCTTC; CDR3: CASYSGRRAGAEEQFF
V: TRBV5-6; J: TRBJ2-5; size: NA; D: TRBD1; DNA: TGTGCCAGCAGCTACGGGACAGGCCAAGAGACCCAGTACTTC; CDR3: CASSYGTGQETQYF
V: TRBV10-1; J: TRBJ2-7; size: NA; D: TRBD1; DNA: TGCGCCAGCAGTGACACAGGGGTTGGCGCCTACGAGCAGTACTTC; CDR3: CASSDTGVGAYEQYF
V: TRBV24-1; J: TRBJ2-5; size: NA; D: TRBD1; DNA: TGTGCCACCAGTGAACCTAGACAGGGGGAGACCCAGTACTTC; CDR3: CATSEPRQGETQYF
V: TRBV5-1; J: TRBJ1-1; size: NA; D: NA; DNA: TGCGCCAGCAGCTTGCCTGCGGGAATGAACACTGAAGCTTTCTTT; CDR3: CASSLPAGMNTEAFF
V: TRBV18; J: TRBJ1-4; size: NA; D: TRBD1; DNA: TGTGCCAGCTCAACGAACAGGGGGCGGGATGAAAAACTGTTTTTT; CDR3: CASSTNRGRDEKLFF
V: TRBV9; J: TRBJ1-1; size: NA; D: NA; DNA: TGTGCCAGCAGCCCCCCGAGGACTGAAGCTTTCTTT; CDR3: CASSPPRTEAFF
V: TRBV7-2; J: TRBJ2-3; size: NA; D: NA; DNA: TGTGCCAGCAGCAAAGGGCTCTATGCGGGGCCCGGGGATACGCAGTATTTT; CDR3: CASSKGLYAGPGDTQYF
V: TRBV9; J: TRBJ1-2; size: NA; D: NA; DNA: TGTGCCAGCAGCGTAGACGCTGCGGGGGCCTCACCTTATGGCTACACCTTC; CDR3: CASSVDAAGASPYGYTF
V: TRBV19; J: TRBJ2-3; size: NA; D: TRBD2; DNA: TGTGCCAGTAGTATTCGGACTAGCGGGGGTTCCACAGATACGCAGTATTTT; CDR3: CASSIRTSGGSTDTQYF
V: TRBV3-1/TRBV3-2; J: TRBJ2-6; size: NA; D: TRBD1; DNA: TGTGCCAGCAGCCGTCGGACAGGGGCTGGGGCCAACGTCCTGACTTTC; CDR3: CASSRRTGAGANVLTF
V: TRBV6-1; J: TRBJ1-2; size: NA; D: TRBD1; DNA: TGTGCCAGCAGTGAATGGGGACAGGGGTACTATGGCTACACCTTC; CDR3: CASSEWGQGYYGYTF
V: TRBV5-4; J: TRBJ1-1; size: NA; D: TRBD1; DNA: TGTGCCAGCAGCTCCTACAGGGGGCCCACTGAAGCTTTCTTT; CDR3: CASSSYRGPTEAFF
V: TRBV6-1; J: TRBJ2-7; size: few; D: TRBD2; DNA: TGTGCCAGCAGTGTAGCGGGGGGGCCGTCCGAGCAGTACTTC; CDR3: CASSVAGGPSEQYF
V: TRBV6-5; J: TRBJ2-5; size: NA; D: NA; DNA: TGTGCCAGCCCCGTACGGGTGCAGGAGACCCAGTACTTC; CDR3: CASPVRVQETQYF